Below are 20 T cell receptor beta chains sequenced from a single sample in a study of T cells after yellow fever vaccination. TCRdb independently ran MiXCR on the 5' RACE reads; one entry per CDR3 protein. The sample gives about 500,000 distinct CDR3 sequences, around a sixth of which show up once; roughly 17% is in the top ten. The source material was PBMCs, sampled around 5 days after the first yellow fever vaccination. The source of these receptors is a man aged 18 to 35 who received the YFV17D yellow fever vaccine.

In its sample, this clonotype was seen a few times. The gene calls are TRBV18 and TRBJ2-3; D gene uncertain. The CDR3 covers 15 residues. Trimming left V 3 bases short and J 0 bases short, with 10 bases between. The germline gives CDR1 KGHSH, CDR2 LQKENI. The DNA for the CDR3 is TGTGCCAGCTCACCGGACCTATCTAGCACAGATACGCAGTATTTT. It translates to CASSPDLSSTDTQYF. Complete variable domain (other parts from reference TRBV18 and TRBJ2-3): NAGVMQNPRHLVRRRGQEARLRCSPMKGHSHVYWYRQLPEEGLKFMVYLQKENIIDESGMPKERFSAEFPKEGPSILRIQQVVRGDSAAYFCASSPDLSSTDTQYFGPGTRLTVL.

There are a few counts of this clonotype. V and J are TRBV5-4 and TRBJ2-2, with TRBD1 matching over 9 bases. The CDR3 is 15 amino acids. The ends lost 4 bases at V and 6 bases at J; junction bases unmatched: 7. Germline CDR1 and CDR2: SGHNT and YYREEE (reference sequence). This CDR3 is CASSTGTGFAGELFF. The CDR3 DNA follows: TGTGCCAGCAGCACCGGGACAGGGTTTGCCGGGGAGCTGTTTTTT.

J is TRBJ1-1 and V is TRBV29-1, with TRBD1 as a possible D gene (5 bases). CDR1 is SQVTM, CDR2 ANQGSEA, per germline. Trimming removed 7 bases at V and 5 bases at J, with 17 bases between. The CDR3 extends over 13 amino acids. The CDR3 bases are TGCAGCGGCAGGAAAGGGGCGATGACTGAAGCTTTCTTT. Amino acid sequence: CSGRKGAMTEAFF.

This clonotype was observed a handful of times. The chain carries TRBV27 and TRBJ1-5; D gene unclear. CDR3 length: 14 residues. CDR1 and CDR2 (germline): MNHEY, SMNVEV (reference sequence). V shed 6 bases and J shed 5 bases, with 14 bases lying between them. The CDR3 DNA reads TGTGCCAGCAGATCTTCACTGGGTTATCAGCCCCAGCATTTT. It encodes CASRSSLGYQPQHF.

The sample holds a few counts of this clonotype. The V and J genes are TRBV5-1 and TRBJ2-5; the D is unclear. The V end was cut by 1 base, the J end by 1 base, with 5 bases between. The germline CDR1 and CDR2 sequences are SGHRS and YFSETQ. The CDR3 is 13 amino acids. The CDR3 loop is CASSLYPQETQYF. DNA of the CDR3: TGCGCCAGCAGCTTGTATCCCCAAGAGACCCAGTACTTC.

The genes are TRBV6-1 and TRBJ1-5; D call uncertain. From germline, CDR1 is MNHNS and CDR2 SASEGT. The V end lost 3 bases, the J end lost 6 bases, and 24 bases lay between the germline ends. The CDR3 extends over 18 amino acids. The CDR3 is CASSDATIRSTQAQPQHF. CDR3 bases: TGTGCCAGCAGTGATGCAACCATTCGGTCGACCCAGGCTCAGCCCCAGCATTTT.

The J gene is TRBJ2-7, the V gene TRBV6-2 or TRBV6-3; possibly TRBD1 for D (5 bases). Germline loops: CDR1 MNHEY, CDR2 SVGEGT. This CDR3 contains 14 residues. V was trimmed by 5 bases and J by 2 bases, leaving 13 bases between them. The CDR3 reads CASSTPSTAYEQYV. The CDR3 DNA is TGTGCCAGCAGTACCCCGTCGACAGCCTACGAGCAGTACGTC.

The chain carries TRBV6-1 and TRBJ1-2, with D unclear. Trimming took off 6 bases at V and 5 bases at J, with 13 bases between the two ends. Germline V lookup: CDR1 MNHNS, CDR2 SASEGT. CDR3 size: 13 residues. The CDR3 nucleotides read TGTGCCAGCAGACGCCAAGGAGGATATGGCTACACCTTC. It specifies CASRRQGGYGYTF.

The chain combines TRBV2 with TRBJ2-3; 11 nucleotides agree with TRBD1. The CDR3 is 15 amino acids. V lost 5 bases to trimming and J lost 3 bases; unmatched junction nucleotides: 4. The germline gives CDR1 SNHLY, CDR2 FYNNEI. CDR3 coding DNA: TGTGCCAGCAGTATCCGGGACAGGGGGACAGATACGCAGTATTTT. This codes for CASSIRDRGTDTQYF.

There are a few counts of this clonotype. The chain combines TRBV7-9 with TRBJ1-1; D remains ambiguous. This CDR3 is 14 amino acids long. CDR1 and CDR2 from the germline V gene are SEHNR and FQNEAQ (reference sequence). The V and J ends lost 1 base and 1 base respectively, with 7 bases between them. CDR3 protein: CASSLVVPNTEAFF. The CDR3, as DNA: TGTGCCAGCAGCTTAGTTGTCCCGAACACTGAAGCTTTCTTT.

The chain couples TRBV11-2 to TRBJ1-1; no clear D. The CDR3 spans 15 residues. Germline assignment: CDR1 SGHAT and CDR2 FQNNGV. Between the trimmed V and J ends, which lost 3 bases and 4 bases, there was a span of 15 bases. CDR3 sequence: CASSFSATSGTEAFF. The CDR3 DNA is TGTGCCAGCAGCTTTTCGGCCACCTCGGGCACTGAAGCTTTCTTT.

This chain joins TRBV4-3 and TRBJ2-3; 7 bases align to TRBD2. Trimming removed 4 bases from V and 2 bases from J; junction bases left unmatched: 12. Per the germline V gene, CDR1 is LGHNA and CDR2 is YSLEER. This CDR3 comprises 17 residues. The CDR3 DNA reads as TGCGCCAGCAGCCCCTCCCCTGCGGGGGAGTACACAGATACGCAGTATTTT. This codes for CASSPSPAGEYTDTQYF.

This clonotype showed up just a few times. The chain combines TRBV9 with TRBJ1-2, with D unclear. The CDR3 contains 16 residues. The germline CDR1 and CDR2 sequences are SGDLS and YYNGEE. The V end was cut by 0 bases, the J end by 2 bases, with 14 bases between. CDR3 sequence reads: CASSVGSISSNYGYTF. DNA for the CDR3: TGTGCCAGCAGCGTAGGGAGCATCTCGTCAAACTATGGCTACACCTTC.

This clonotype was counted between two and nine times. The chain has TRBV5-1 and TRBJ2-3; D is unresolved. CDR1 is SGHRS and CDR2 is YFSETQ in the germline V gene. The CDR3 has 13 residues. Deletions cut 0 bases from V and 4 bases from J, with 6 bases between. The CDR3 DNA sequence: TGCGCCAGCAGCTTGGCCCTTTCAGATACGCAGTATTTT. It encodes CASSLALSDTQYF.

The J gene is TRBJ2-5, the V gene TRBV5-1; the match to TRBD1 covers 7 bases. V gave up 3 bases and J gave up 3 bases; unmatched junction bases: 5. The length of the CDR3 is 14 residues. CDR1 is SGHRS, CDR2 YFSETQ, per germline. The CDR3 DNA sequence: TGCGCCAGCAGCTCGGGGACAGCAGAAGAGACCCAGTACTTC. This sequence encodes CASSSGTAEETQYF.

The CDR3 DNA follows: TGCGCCAGCAGCCCCCAGGAGGGGGCGCGGACGGGCTACACCTTC. Encoded protein: CASSPQEGARTGYTF. The chain recombines TRBV4-1 with TRBJ1-2, with 7 nucleotides matching TRBD1. The CDR3 length is 15 residues. V gave up 4 bases and J gave up 8 bases; unmatched junction bases: 13. CDR1 and CDR2 (germline): MGHRA, YSYEKL.

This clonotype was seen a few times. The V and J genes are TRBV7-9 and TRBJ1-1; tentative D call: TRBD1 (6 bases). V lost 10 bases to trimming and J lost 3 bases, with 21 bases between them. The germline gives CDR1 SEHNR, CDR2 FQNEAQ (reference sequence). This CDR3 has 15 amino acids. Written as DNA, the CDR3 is TGTGCCATCCGTCTTACAGGGCCGGGTTACACTGAAGCTTTCTTT. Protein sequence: CAIRLTGPGYTEAFF.

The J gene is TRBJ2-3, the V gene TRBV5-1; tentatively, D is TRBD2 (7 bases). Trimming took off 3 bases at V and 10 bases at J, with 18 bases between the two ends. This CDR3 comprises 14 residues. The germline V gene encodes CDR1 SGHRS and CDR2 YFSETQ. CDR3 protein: CASSWGTGREPQYF. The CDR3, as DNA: TGCGCCAGCAGCTGGGGTACAGGGAGGGAACCGCAGTATTTT.

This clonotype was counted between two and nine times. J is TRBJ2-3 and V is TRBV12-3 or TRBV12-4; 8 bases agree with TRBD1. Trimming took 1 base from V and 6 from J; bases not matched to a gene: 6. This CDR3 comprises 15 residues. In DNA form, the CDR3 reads TGTGCCAGCAGTTTAGGCACAGGGGGGTTGGATACGCAGTATTTT. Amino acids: CASSLGTGGLDTQYF.

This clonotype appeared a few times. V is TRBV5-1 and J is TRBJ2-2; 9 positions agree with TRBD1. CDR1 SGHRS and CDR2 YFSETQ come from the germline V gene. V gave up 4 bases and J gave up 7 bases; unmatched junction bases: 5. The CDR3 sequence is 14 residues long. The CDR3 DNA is TGCGCCAGCAGCCGACAGGGGGGAGACGGGGAGCTGTTTTTT. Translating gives CASSRQGGDGELFF.